This passage covers 10 T cell receptor beta chains from one sample sequenced in a study of early T cells in non-severe SARS-CoV-2 infection. TCRdb reprocessed the 5' RACE reads via MiXCR and lists one record per CDR3 protein. The sample shows some 76,000 distinct CDR3 sequences, roughly 15% of them seen only once. Sequencing was done on a sample of whole blood. All receptors come from an adult who was a healthcare worker with PCR-confirmed SARS-CoV-2 infection or an uninfected control (not recorded which).

The chain links TRBV29-1 to TRBJ1-1, with D possibly being TRBD1 (6 bases). V lost 6 bases and J lost 0, with 8 bases in between. Germline CDR1 and CDR2: SQVTM and ANQGSEA. The CDR3 is 12 residues long. The CDR3 sequence: CSVDRLNTEAFF. Here the CDR3 DNA reads TGCAGCGTGGACAGATTGAACACTGAAGCTTTCTTT.

This clonotype was detected a few times. The J gene is TRBJ1-5, the V gene TRBV20-1, with unresolved D. The CDR3 consists of 15 residues. Germline values: CDR1 DFQATT, CDR2 SNEGSKA (reference sequence). The germline V and J ends were trimmed by 1 base and 0 bases, with 10 bases remaining between them. CDR3 sequence: CSARGEPYSNQPQHF. The CDR3, as DNA: TGCAGTGCTAGAGGGGAGCCTTATAGCAATCAGCCCCAGCATTTT.

This clonotype was picked up many times. This chain links TRBV15 with TRBJ2-7; D not resolved. This CDR3 has 13 residues. Germline lookup yields CDR1 LNHNV and CDR2 YYDKDF (reference sequence). Trimming left V 3 bases short and J 0 bases short, with 6 bases between. The CDR3, as DNA: TGTGCCACCAGCAGGGGAAACTCCTACGAGCAGTACTTC. This codes for CATSRGNSYEQYF.

For the CDR3, the DNA is TGCAGCGTTGGAGGACAGGGTAATGGCTACACCTTC. This encodes CSVGGQGNGYTF. The chain couples TRBV29-1 to TRBJ1-2, with 8 bases identical to TRBD1. This CDR3 comprises 12 residues. Germline V gene data show CDR1 as SQVTM and CDR2 as ANQGSEA. Trimming removed 4 bases from V and 6 bases from J; junction bases left unmatched: 4.

The chain uses TRBV30 and TRBJ1-4; 8 bases are a match to TRBD1. The CDR3 loop spans 15 amino acids. Trimming removed 3 bases from V and 5 bases from J; junction bases left unmatched: 8. Germline CDR1 is GTSNPN and CDR2 is SVGIG (reference sequence). The CDR3 region has the DNA TGTGCCTGGAGCGACCTTACAGGGGGAAATGAAAAACTGTTTTTT. Protein: CAWSDLTGGNEKLFF.

This clonotype was detected a few times. The gene calls are TRBV5-1 and TRBJ1-1; D not certain. The CDR3 runs to 12 residues. With 2 bases removed from V and 7 bases from J, the gap between germline ends came to 9 bases. Germline values: CDR1 SGHRS, CDR2 YFSETQ. CDR3 in amino acids: CASSFQTGEAFF. The CDR3 DNA reads as TGCGCCAGCAGCTTTCAGACGGGTGAAGCTTTCTTT.

The chain joins TRBV7-2 to TRBJ1-5, with TRBD1 matching 9 bases. CDR3 length equals 15 residues. J gave up 6 bases and V 5 bases, and 8 bases lay outside the gene matches. Per germline, CDR1 SGHTA and CDR2 FQGNSA. The CDR3 here is CASSRDRVEGQPQHF. In DNA, the CDR3 is TGTGCCAGCAGCAGGGACAGGGTGGAGGGTCAGCCCCAGCATTTT.

V and J are TRBV5-4 and TRBJ2-4; D might be TRBD2 (6 bases). The CDR3 extends over 14 amino acids. The germline V gene has CDR1 SGHNT and CDR2 YYREEE (reference sequence). Deletions cut 4 bases from V and 3 bases from J, with 11 bases between. CDR3 sequence: CASSGGSGKNIQYF. CDR3 nucleotide sequence: TGTGCCAGCAGCGGGGGTAGCGGCAAAAACATTCAGTACTTC.

This clonotype was detected many times. The V gene is TRBV29-1, the J gene TRBJ2-2, with D possibly being TRBD1 (6 bases). V lost 4 bases and J lost 0, with 12 bases in between. The CDR3 totals 15 residues. Per the germline V gene, CDR1 is SQVTM and CDR2 is ANQGSEA. Here the CDR3 reads CSVGQEASNTGELFF. The CDR3 DNA sequence: TGCAGCGTTGGACAGGAGGCCTCGAACACCGGGGAGCTGTTTTTT.

This clonotype has more than one count but fewer than ten. The V and J genes are TRBV30 and TRBJ1-6, with no clear D. Trimming took 0 bases from V and 6 from J, leaving 9 bases between them. Germline CDR1 is GTSNPN and CDR2 is SVGIG (reference sequence). This CDR3 has 14 residues. CDR3 bases: TGTGCCTGGAGTGTTGACTTCTCTAATTCACCCCTCCACTTT. Translation gives CAWSVDFSNSPLHF. Full variable domain (missing parts from reference TRBV30 and TRBJ1-6): SQTIHQWPATLVQPVGSPLSLECTVEGTSNPNLYWYRQAAGRGLQLLFYSVGIGQISSEVPQNLSASRPQDRQFILSSKKLLLSDSGFYLCAWSVDFSNSPLHFGNGTRLTVT.